This TCR beta chain was recorded in a study of blood T cell repertoires in COVID-19. Across the study: Both acute and convalescent COVID-19 samples were obtained from the United States, Italy and Spain.

The CDR3 runs to 17 residues. CDR1 LGHNA and CDR2 YSLEER come from the germline V gene. Trimming removed 0 bases from V and 4 bases from J, with 18 bases in between. Assay used: immunoSEQ multiplex PCR; TCRdb lists only in-frame clones, some missing. The table has hundreds of thousands of clones, roughly 90% seen once. Recovered status in Cohort 3 required two negative PCRs, clearance, or symptom resolution. This chain links TRBV4-3 with TRBJ1-2, with D maybe TRBD1 (5 bases). Sequencing input: PBMCs or T cells enriched from blood (not recorded which). This TCR was recovered from a woman in her twenties or thirties who had recovered from COVID-19. DNA for the CDR3: TGCGCCAGCAGCCAAGATTTCATGACAGCCTTAGGCTATGGCTACACCTTC. The encoded protein is CASSQDFMTALGYGYTF.